The 3 T cell receptor beta chains below all came from one sample that was sequenced in a study of OX40 agonist ivuxolimab in advanced cancers. Produced via immunoSEQ multiplex PCR; TCRdb's table is partial and in-frame only. The data contain 120,000 or so clones, just under 95% of them seen just once; the ten biggest clones take up over 0.15%. The sequencing here drew on CD4+ or CD8+ T cells sorted from blood, taken in a trial of the OX40 agonist ivuxolimab. These TCRs come from an adult with an advanced solid tumor such as melanoma, head and neck, liver or kidney cancer.

J is TRBJ1-6 and V is TRBV10-3; D call uncertain. The CDR3 is 15 amino acids. The V gene's germline CDR1 is ENHRY and CDR2 SYGVKD. The V gene lost 0 bases and the J gene lost 8 bases, with 11 bases spanning the gap. CDR3 DNA: TGTGCCATCAGTGAGTCCCTTCTTGGGGATTCACCCCTCCACTTT. This encodes CAISESLLGDSPLHF.

The J gene is TRBJ2-3, the V gene TRBV28; maybe TRBD2 (6 bases). Germline-derived CDR1 and CDR2 are MDHEN and SYDVKM. CDR3 length: 15 amino acids. Trimming pared 3 bases from V and 6 bases from J, leaving 16 bases between. The CDR3 is CASSLKTAGEDTQYF. CDR3 nucleotides: TGTGCCAGCAGTTTGAAAACAGCGGGCGAGGATACGCAGTATTTT.

V and J are TRBV10-1 and TRBJ2-7, with 13 bases lining up with TRBD2. The trim removed 4 bases at V and 2 bases at J, leaving 8 bases unmatched. CDR1 is WNHNN, CDR2 SYGVQD, per germline (reference sequence). CDR3 length: 17 amino acids. The CDR3 reads CASSGPGLAGKTYEQYF. The CDR3 DNA reads as TGCGCCAGCAGTGGACCGGGACTAGCGGGGAAAACCTACGAGCAGTACTTC.